What follows are 23 T cell receptor beta chains derived from one specimen sequenced in a study of T cells after yellow fever vaccination. TCRdb processed the 5' RACE reads anew with MiXCR; each CDR3 protein has one entry. The table shows around 310,000 distinct CDR3 sequences, with 8.5% to 10% occurring only once. Sample: PBMCs, taken on the day of the first yellow fever vaccination. The receptor source for this set is a man aged 18 to 30 who received the YFV17D yellow fever vaccine.

The table lists this clonotype with a few counts. DNA of the CDR3: TGCGCCAGCAGCTTGGTGTCAGGAGGGACTGATGAGCAGTTCTTC. Protein product: CASSLVSGGTDEQFF. The chain has TRBV5-1 and TRBJ2-1, with TRBD2 as a possible D gene (6 bases). V was shortened by 0 bases and J by 8 bases, with 15 bases between the two germline ends. This CDR3 has 15 residues. Per germline, CDR1 SGHRS and CDR2 YFSETQ.

The chain couples TRBV12-3 or TRBV12-4 to TRBJ1-4; D may be TRBD1 (6 bases). V lost 7 bases, J lost 8 bases, and 17 bases lay in between. The CDR3 contains 14 residues. DNA for the CDR3: TGTGCCAGCAATAAACAGGGCGGCTTCGAAAAACTGTTTTTT. Protein: CASNKQGGFEKLFF.

With respect to this clonotype: One base away lies a much larger clone, so this may be a sequencing read error. The V call is TRBV4-1, the J call TRBJ2-2, with TRBD2 as a possible D gene (5 bases). The CDR3 spans 14 residues. Per the germline V gene, CDR1 is MGHRA and CDR2 is YSYEKL. As DNA, the CDR3 is TGCGCCAGCAGCCAAGATATAGGCACCGGGGAGCAGTTTTTT. Protein product: CASSQDIGTGEQFF.

This clonotype turned up a few times. The rearrangement joins TRBV15 to TRBJ2-1, with TRBD2 identical over 7 bases. The junction had 5 bases not matched to a gene; V was cut back by 0 bases and J by 6 bases. The CDR3 runs 15 residues. The germline CDR1 and CDR2 sequences are LNHNV and YYDKDF (reference sequence). The CDR3 DNA follows: TGTGCCACCAGCAGAGAGAGACTAGCTAGCAATGAGCAGTTCTTC. Encoded protein: CATSRERLASNEQFF.

CDR3 in amino acids: CSVGGSGEKLFF. The DNA of the CDR3 is TGCAGCGTTGGAGGGAGTGGGGAAAAACTGTTTTTT. The chain carries TRBV29-1 and TRBJ1-4; the D is unclear. V dropped 4 bases and J dropped 8 bases, with 11 bases sitting between them. Looked up from germline, CDR1 is SQVTM and CDR2 is ANQGSEA. CDR3 length equals 12 residues.

This clonotype was observed many times. The V gene is TRBV6-2 or TRBV6-3, the J gene TRBJ2-7, with 7 bases that match TRBD2. J was trimmed by 2 bases and V by 6 bases; bases with no gene match: 7. The CDR3 extends over 14 amino acids. Germline values: CDR1 MNHEY, CDR2 SVGEGT. The CDR3 reads CASRLAGSAYEQYF. DNA for the CDR3: TGTGCCAGCAGGTTAGCGGGTTCGGCCTACGAGCAGTACTTC.

This clonotype was seen at least ten times. J is TRBJ2-1 and V is TRBV5-1; possibly TRBD1 for D (6 bases). The CDR3 extends over 15 amino acids. V lost 4 bases and J 6 bases, leaving 17 bases between the germline ends. From germline, CDR1 is SGHRS and CDR2 YFSETQ. The CDR3 region has the DNA TGCGCCAGCAGCAGCAGGGGCCAACTCGGCAATGAGCAGTTCTTC. Translating it yields CASSSRGQLGNEQFF.

This clonotype was seen a few times. The chain's CDR3 is CSAIPSWYSVNTEAFF. The CDR3 DNA sequence: TGCAGTGCTATACCGAGCTGGTACAGTGTGAACACTGAAGCTTTCTTT. The V gene is TRBV20-1, the J gene TRBJ1-1; D gene ambiguous. Germline assignment: CDR1 DFQATT and CDR2 SNEGSKA (reference sequence). The CDR3 has 16 residues. Trimming cost V 4 bases and J 0 bases, with 18 bases left between them.

V usage is TRBV7-3 and J usage is TRBJ2-7, with D possibly called TRBD1 or TRBD2 (5 bases each). The CDR3 sequence is 15 residues long. Germline V lookup: CDR1 SGHTA, CDR2 FQGTGA. The V end was cut by 4 bases, the J end by 5 bases, with 18 bases between. The chain's CDR3 is CASSSPGRLFNEQYF. CDR3 sequence (DNA): TGTGCCAGCAGCTCACCGGGACGACTTTTCAACGAGCAGTACTTC.

This clonotype was seen repeatedly, ten times or more. The chain combines TRBV5-1 with TRBJ2-5, with 9 bases identical to TRBD2. Trimming took 4 bases from V and 3 from J; bases not matched to a gene: 7. CDR1 and CDR2 from the germline V gene are SGHRS and YFSETQ. CDR3 length equals 15 residues. The CDR3 loop reads CASSPPVAGEETQYF. CDR3 nucleotides: TGCGCCAGCAGCCCCCCCGTAGCGGGGGAAGAGACCCAGTACTTC.

This clonotype was seen a handful of times. The chain links TRBV24-1 to TRBJ2-3, with 10 bases matching TRBD1. This CDR3 has 14 amino acids. V was pared by 7 bases and J by 11 bases, with 11 bases of the junction left unmatched. Germline V CDR1 and CDR2: KGHDR, SFDVKD. CDR3 nucleotide sequence: TGTGCCACCAGCCCGGGACAGGGGCCCGTGGAGCAGTATTTT. Amino acid sequence: CATSPGQGPVEQYF.

The chain employs TRBV20-1 and TRBJ1-5; TRBD1 matches at 8 bases. The CDR3 is 15 amino acids. Germline trimming cut 6 bases from V and 7 bases from J; bases unmatched to any gene: 14. Germline V gene sequence: CDR1 DFQATT, CDR2 SNEGSKA (reference sequence). Here the CDR3 reads CSASNGQGLKQPQHF. The CDR3 nucleotides are TGCAGTGCCTCGAATGGACAGGGCTTGAAACAGCCCCAGCATTTT.

The chain couples TRBV6-2 or TRBV6-3 to TRBJ1-2; no firm D call. The CDR3 is 14 amino acids. Deletions cut 5 bases from V and 2 bases from J, with 12 bases between. CDR1 MNHEY and CDR2 SVGEGT come from the germline V gene. The CDR3 coding sequence is TGTGCCAGCAGTGGACCGGGCGGGAACTATGGCTACACCTTC. As protein: CASSGPGGNYGYTF.

This chain connects TRBV7-2 to TRBJ1-4; 7 bases match TRBD1. The CDR3 has 14 residues. The junction had 6 bases not matched to a gene; V was cut back by 4 bases and J by 7 bases. The germline CDR1 and CDR2 sequences are SGHTA and FQGNSA. In DNA, the CDR3 is TGTGCCAGCAGCTCTACAGGGGTCCGTGAAAAACTGTTTTTT. Encoded protein: CASSSTGVREKLFF. The full variable domain, rest sourced from reference TRBV7-2 and TRBJ1-4, is GAGVSQSPSNKVTEKGKDVELRCDPISGHTALYWYRQSLGQGLEFLIYFQGNSAPDKSGLPSDRFSAERTGGSVSTLTIQRTQQEDSAVYLCASSSTGVREKLFFGSGTQLSVL.

This clonotype was seen a handful of times. The chain carries TRBV4-3 and TRBJ2-7, with a possible D match to TRBD1 (6 bases). Per the germline V gene, CDR1 is LGHNA and CDR2 is YSLEER. Trimming removed 1 base at V and 9 bases at J, with 10 bases between. The CDR3 runs to 12 residues. The CDR3 spells CASSQGTGRQYF. CDR3 sequence (DNA): TGCGCCAGCAGCCAAGGTACAGGGAGGCAGTACTTC.

The chain employs TRBV20-1 and TRBJ2-5; 7 bases map to TRBD1. V lost 4 bases to trimming and J lost 8 bases; unmatched junction nucleotides: 16. Germline V lookup: CDR1 DFQATT, CDR2 SNEGSKA (reference sequence). The CDR3 runs to 15 residues. The CDR3 DNA reads as TGCAGTGCTAACCCACCGAAGGGGACAGCAATTACCCAGTACTTC. Protein product: CSANPPKGTAITQYF.

This clonotype has just a few counts. The J gene is TRBJ2-1, the V gene TRBV19; possible D gene TRBD1, 5 bases. The CDR3 totals 14 residues. Trimming cost V 3 bases and J 4 bases, with 10 bases left between them. CDR1 LNHDA and CDR2 SQIVND come from the germline V gene (reference sequence). The chain's CDR3 is CASSISAGYNEQFF. The CDR3 DNA sequence: TGTGCCAGTAGTATCTCGGCAGGGTACAATGAGCAGTTCTTC.

The CDR3 spells CSARDVNTEAFF. DNA of the CDR3: TGCAGTGCTAGAGACGTGAACACTGAAGCTTTCTTT. The J gene is TRBJ1-1, the V gene TRBV20-1, with D hard to call. The CDR3 totals 12 residues. The germline gives CDR1 DFQATT, CDR2 SNEGSKA (reference sequence). V was cut by 0 bases and J by 0 bases, with 2 bases left in between.

The sample holds many counts of this clonotype. V and J are TRBV5-1 and TRBJ2-1, with 11 bases aligning to TRBD2. Germline V gene lookup returns CDR1 SGHRS and CDR2 YFSETQ. V shed 7 bases and J 4 bases; nucleotides not matched to a gene: 10. The CDR3 length is 16 residues. The CDR3 is CASQLLTSGGYNEQFF. The CDR3 coding sequence is TGCGCCAGCCAGTTACTTACTAGCGGGGGATACAATGAGCAGTTCTTC.

This clonotype was observed a handful of times. The chain employs TRBV5-1 and TRBJ2-3; possible D gene TRBD2, 6 bases. With 0 bases removed from V and 6 bases from J, the gap between germline ends came to 20 bases. The CDR3 spans 17 residues. In germline, CDR1 is SGHRS, CDR2 YFSETQ. CDR3 DNA sequence: TGCGCCAGCAGCTTGGCGGTTGACGGCGCGGGACCGGATACGCAGTATTTT. Translation: CASSLAVDGAGPDTQYF.

The chain has TRBV6-1 and TRBJ2-6; the D is unclear. The CDR3 is made up of 18 amino acids. V shed 8 bases and J shed 4 bases, with 24 bases lying between them. CDR1 and CDR2 from the germline V gene are MNHNS and SASEGT. The CDR3 is CASRLATESRWGANVLTF. CDR3 DNA: TGTGCCAGCCGATTGGCCACAGAGTCTCGCTGGGGGGCCAACGTCCTGACTTTC.

V and J are TRBV6-1 and TRBJ2-6; possibly TRBD2 for D (5 bases). The CDR3 has 14 residues. V lost 8 bases, J lost 3 bases, and 11 bases lay in between. Germline CDR1 is MNHNS and CDR2 is SASEGT. This CDR3 is CASRGAVGANVLTF. The CDR3 DNA reads TGTGCCAGCCGGGGAGCGGTTGGGGCCAACGTCCTGACTTTC.

The chain is built from TRBV7-9 and TRBJ2-3; possibly TRBD1 or TRBD2 for D (6 bases each). There are 16 residues in the CDR3. Looked up from germline, CDR1 is SEHNR and CDR2 is FQNEAQ (reference sequence). The V end was cut by 5 bases, the J end by 5 bases, with 20 bases between. CDR3 DNA sequence: TGTGCCAGCAGCCCCCTGGGAAGCGGAGGGGGAGATACGCAGTATTTT. This sequence encodes CASSPLGSGGGDTQYF. Full variable domain (remainder filled in from reference TRBV7-9 and TRBJ2-3): DTGVSQNPRHKITKRGQNVTFRCDPISEHNRLYWYRQTLGQGPEFLTYFQNEAQLEKSRLLSDRFSAERPKGSFSTLEIQRTEQGDSAMYLCASSPLGSGGGDTQYFGPGTRLTVL.